This T cell receptor beta chain was identified during a study of technical replicates of blood from a handful of donors (TCRdb year 2017). The CDR3 measures 13 amino acids from cysteine to phenylalanine. Only the CDR3 region is kept as DNA, spanning 39 bases read in frame from base 1. At the junction V is shortened by 3 bases and J by 5 bases, with 12 bases in between. Via the germline V gene, CDR1 is SGDLS and CDR2 YYNGEE. The library was made by the immunoSEQ multiplex PCR assay. The table comes from immuneACCESS by way of TCRdb, which keeps in-frame sequences with V and J called. Part of the clones is missing from these tables; in studies checked, under half for an unresolved V gene and the rest for unknown reasons. This sample gives just under 60,000 clones in total; about 95% of them show up just once. Of the sample, roughly 3.1% falls within the top ten clones. To note about this clone: What antigen it recognizes has not been identified. No base qualities exist here, and no much larger clone lies one base off it.

Sequenced material: PBMCs. This receptor was identified in a human donor in good health. Some clones in this sample may be carry-over from other donors' samples. This chain joins TRBV9 to TRBJ2-7, with TRBD2 perhaps the D gene, on 6 matching bases. The CDR3 region has the sequence CASSGATSHEQYF. The nucleotides read TGTGCCAGCAGCGGAGCGACTAGTCACGAGCAGTACTTC. The CDR3 plus the reference TRBV9 and TRBJ2-7 genes for the other parts give the full variable domain: DSGVTQTPKHLITATGQRVTLRCSPRSGDLSVYWYQQSLDQGLQFLIQYYNGEERAKGNILERFSAQQFPDLHSELNLSSLELGDSALYFCASSGATSHEQYFGPGTRLTVT.